Listed below are T cell receptor beta chains from one sample, sequenced in a study of blood T cell repertoires in COVID-19. The method was immunoSEQ multiplex PCR; TCRdb's version includes in-frame clones alone and lacks a portion of them. The data hold 150,000 to 200,000 clones, with around 81% observed a single time. The sample consisted of PBMCs or T cells enriched from blood (not recorded which). Source of these receptors: a man between 40 and 49 years old who had recovered from COVID-19. The CDR3 runs from the conserved cysteine through the conserved F or W. D genes are given only for firm matches. Part of the rows lack a size; the others show once, few, many or a class for expanded clones.

J: TRBJ1-2; size: -; V: TRBV28; D: -; DNA: TGTGCCAGCAGTCCGTCCTCGGACTATGGCTACACCTTC; CDR3: CASSPSSDYGYTF
J: TRBJ1-2; size: -; V: TRBV6-5; D: -; DNA: TGTGCCAGCAGTTACTTCCCAGGGGATGGCTACACCTTC; CDR3: CASSYFPGDGYTF
J: TRBJ1-2; size: -; V: TRBV5-1; D: TRBD1; DNA: TGCGCCAGCAGCGTAACCGGGACAGGGAACTATGGCTACACCTTC; CDR3: CASSVTGTGNYGYTF
J: TRBJ2-1; size: few; V: TRBV4-1; D: -; DNA: TGCGCCAGCAGCCAAGATCAGGGGAGAAACAATGAGCAGTTCTTC; CDR3: CASSQDQGRNNEQFF
J: TRBJ2-2; size: -; V: TRBV10-2; D: TRBD1; DNA: TGCGCCAGCAGCACACCAGAGAAGACAGGGACCGGGGAGCTGTTTTTT; CDR3: CASSTPEKTGTGELFF
J: TRBJ1-3; size: once; V: TRBV7-9; D: -; DNA: TGTGCCAGCGGCGACGGGGACACCATATATTTT; CDR3: CASGDGDTIYF
J: TRBJ2-5; size: -; V: TRBV4-1; D: -; DNA: TGCGCCAGCAGCCAAGTGGGGAGGGGGGAGCAAGAGACCCAGTACTTC; CDR3: CASSQVGRGEQETQYF
J: TRBJ2-7; size: -; V: TRBV27; D: -; DNA: TGTGCCAGCAGTTTTTCGAGCTCCTACGAGCAGTACTTC; CDR3: CASSFSSSYEQYF
J: TRBJ1-1; size: -; V: TRBV7-2; D: -; DNA: TGTGCCAGCAGCTTAAGTTGGGGGGGTGTCTTAACAGACACTGAAGCTTTCTTT; CDR3: CASSLSWGGVLTDTEAFF
J: TRBJ2-2; size: -; V: TRBV2; D: -; DNA: TGTGCCAGCCACCGGGATGTCACCGGGGAGCTGTTTTTT; CDR3: CASHRDVTGELFF
J: TRBJ2-1; size: -; V: TRBV6-5; D: TRBD1; DNA: TGTGCCAGCAGTTCCCTGACCCGGACAGGGACCAATGAGCAGTTCTTC; CDR3: CASSSLTRTGTNEQFF
J: TRBJ1-1; size: -; V: TRBV21-1; D: -; DNA: TGTGCCAGCAGCAAAGGGACAGGGGAGAACACTGAAGCTTTCTTT; CDR3: CASSKGTGENTEAFF
J: TRBJ1-2; size: -; V: TRBV7-2; D: -; DNA: TGTGCCAGCAGCCGTATACCGGGATCTATGAACTATGGCTACACCTTC; CDR3: CASSRIPGSMNYGYTF
J: TRBJ1-5; size: -; V: TRBV28; D: -; DNA: TGTGCCAGCGTAGGTAGCGATCAGCCCCAGCATTTT; CDR3: CASVGSDQPQHF
J: TRBJ1-5; size: -; V: TRBV12-3/TRBV12-4; D: -; DNA: TGTGCCAGCAGTTTTGGAGCGAATCAGCCCCAGCATTTT; CDR3: CASSFGANQPQHF
J: TRBJ1-4; size: -; V: TRBV30; D: -; DNA: TGTGCCTGGAGTGCACGACACTTCAGTCAGGAAAAACTGTTTTTT; CDR3: CAWSARHFSQEKLFF
J: TRBJ2-3; size: -; V: TRBV7-3; D: -; DNA: TGTGCCAGCAGCTTAAACTTGGGGCGAACGCAGTATTTT; CDR3: CASSLNLGRTQYF
J: TRBJ1-6; size: -; V: TRBV6-1; D: -; DNA: TGTGCCAGCAGTGAATATAGTCCCCTCCACTTT; CDR3: CASSEYSPLHF
J: TRBJ1-2; size: -; V: TRBV24-1; D: TRBD1; DNA: TGTGCCACCAGTGATCCACTCAGGGGGAGCTATGGCTACACCTTC; CDR3: CATSDPLRGSYGYTF
J: TRBJ1-2; size: -; V: TRBV7-9; D: TRBD1; DNA: TGTGCCAGCAGCCTACAGGGGATCTATGGCTACACCTTC; CDR3: CASSLQGIYGYTF
J: TRBJ1-6; size: -; V: TRBV4-3; D: TRBD1; DNA: TGCGCCAGCAGCCGCTGGACAGGGGACTCCTATAATTCACCCCTCCACTTT; CDR3: CASSRWTGDSYNSPLHF
J: TRBJ1-1; size: -; V: TRBV6-5; D: -; DNA: TGTGCCAGCAGTTACCAGGAGGGAAACACTGAAGCTTTCTTT; CDR3: CASSYQEGNTEAFF
J: TRBJ2-6; size: -; V: TRBV5-1; D: TRBD1; DNA: TGCGCCAGCAGCCGGGACAGGTTAAACGTCCTGACTTTC; CDR3: CASSRDRLNVLTF
J: TRBJ1-1; size: -; V: TRBV7-9; D: -; DNA: TGTGCCAGCAGCGCAGGAACACGAAACACTGAAGCTTTCTTT; CDR3: CASSAGTRNTEAFF
J: TRBJ2-1; size: -; V: TRBV5-1; D: -; DNA: TGCGCCAGCAGCTTGCAGGGCAATGAGCAGTTCTTC; CDR3: CASSLQGNEQFF
J: TRBJ2-2; size: -; V: TRBV5-1; D: -; DNA: TGCGCCAGCAGCTTGGGGCTGCAGGCACAAACCGGGGAGCTGTTTTTT; CDR3: CASSLGLQAQTGELFF
J: TRBJ2-1; size: -; V: TRBV3-1/TRBV3-2; D: TRBD2; DNA: TGTGCCAGCAGCGTTCGACTAGCGGGGGCCAACAATGAGCAGTTCTTC; CDR3: CASSVRLAGANNEQFF
J: TRBJ2-7; size: once; V: TRBV5-1; D: TRBD1; DNA: TGCGCCAGCAGCAAGGGACAGGGGTACGAGCAGTACTTC; CDR3: CASSKGQGYEQYF
J: TRBJ1-2; size: -; V: TRBV4-1; D: TRBD1; DNA: TGCGCCAGCAGCCTTTCGGGACAGGGGTCGACCTATGGCTACACCTTC; CDR3: CASSLSGQGSTYGYTF
J: TRBJ1-1; size: -; V: TRBV12-3/TRBV12-4; D: TRBD1; DNA: TGTGCCAGCAGCAGGGGGTTGAGCACTGAAGCTTTCTTT; CDR3: CASSRGLSTEAFF
J: TRBJ2-7; size: -; V: TRBV5-5; D: -; DNA: TGTGCCAGCAGCTTGGAGGTGCCGGGTCCGGGCTACGAGCAGTACTTC; CDR3: CASSLEVPGPGYEQYF
J: TRBJ2-1; size: few; V: TRBV5-1; D: TRBD2; DNA: TGCGCCAGCAGCTTGTCGGCTAGCGGGGGGAGATACAATGAGCAGTTCTTC; CDR3: CASSLSASGGRYNEQFF
J: TRBJ1-1; size: -; V: TRBV19; D: -; DNA: TGTGCCAGTAGTATGGGCAGGGGTGAAGCTTTCTTT; CDR3: CASSMGRGEAFF
J: TRBJ1-6; size: -; V: TRBV28; D: -; DNA: TGTGCCAGCAGGGCCTTGACCCGGAGTGATTCACCCCTCCACTTT; CDR3: CASRALTRSDSPLHF
J: TRBJ1-1; size: -; V: TRBV30; D: -; DNA: TGTGCCTGGATAAAACTACAGGCTGTTCGGCAGCACACTGAAGCTTTCTTT; CDR3: CAWIKLQAVRQHTEAFF
J: TRBJ1-2; size: -; V: TRBV4-1; D: -; DNA: TGCGCCAGCAGCCAGGAGGGACCTAACTATGGCTACACCTTC; CDR3: CASSQEGPNYGYTF
J: TRBJ2-1; size: few; V: TRBV5-1; D: -; DNA: TGCGCCAGCAGCTTGAATGCAGGGTATACTACAAATGAGCAGTTCTTC; CDR3: CASSLNAGYTTNEQFF
J: TRBJ1-1; size: -; V: TRBV25-1; D: TRBD1; DNA: TGTGCCAGCAGCGGTATGAACTTCCGGGACAGGGGTACTGAAGCTTTCTTT; CDR3: CASSGMNFRDRGTEAFF
J: TRBJ1-2; size: -; V: TRBV7-3; D: TRBD1; DNA: TGTGCCAGCAGCTTACACCCGACAGGGGGTACTGGCTACACCTTC; CDR3: CASSLHPTGGTGYTF
J: TRBJ2-5; size: -; V: TRBV4-1; D: -; DNA: TGCGCCAGCAGCCAAGACCCGGGCGAGGGGGGGAGCGAAGAGACCCAGTACTTC; CDR3: CASSQDPGEGGSEETQYF
J: TRBJ1-2; size: -; V: TRBV7-9; D: TRBD1; DNA: TGTGCCAGCAGCTTAACGGGGGGACAGGGCCATGGCTACACCTTC; CDR3: CASSLTGGQGHGYTF
J: TRBJ1-1; size: -; V: TRBV10-3; D: -; DNA: TGTGCCACTCTGGACAGAAACATGAACACTGAAGCTTTCTTT; CDR3: CATLDRNMNTEAFF
J: TRBJ1-1; size: -; V: TRBV6-6; D: -; DNA: TGTGCCAGCAGCGAGAGACGGGACACTGAAGCTTTCTTT; CDR3: CASSERRDTEAFF
J: TRBJ2-7; size: -; V: TRBV3-1/TRBV3-2; D: TRBD1; DNA: TGTGCCAGCAGCCAATCGACAGGGAGCCACGAGCAGTACTTC; CDR3: CASSQSTGSHEQYF
J: TRBJ1-2; size: -; V: TRBV6-5; D: -; DNA: TGTGCCAGCACTCTTACCGAGGGGGAACCATATGGCTACACCTTC; CDR3: CASTLTEGEPYGYTF
J: TRBJ1-1; size: many; V: TRBV6-4; D: -; DNA: TGTGCCAGCAGTTTAACACGTAACACTGAAGCTTTCTTT; CDR3: CASSLTRNTEAFF
J: TRBJ1-2; size: -; V: TRBV19; D: -; DNA: TGTGCCAGTAGGCTTGGGGCCTCCCGGGTTTACACCTTC; CDR3: CASRLGASRVYTF
J: TRBJ2-2; size: -; V: TRBV5-1; D: -; DNA: TGCGCCAGCAGCTTGGGCGGGGTCGCCACCGGGGAGCTGTTTTTT; CDR3: CASSLGGVATGELFF
J: TRBJ2-7; size: -; V: TRBV6-6; D: TRBD1; DNA: TGTGCCAGCAGTTACGCGGGACAGGGGGGAAAGCAGTACTTC; CDR3: CASSYAGQGGKQYF
J: TRBJ1-1; size: -; V: TRBV6-5; D: TRBD1; DNA: TGTGCCAGCGCCCGACAGGGGGTGCCGAACACTGAAGCTTTCTTT; CDR3: CASARQGVPNTEAFF
J: TRBJ1-1; size: -; V: TRBV28; D: -; DNA: TGTGCCAGCAGTCCCGGGGGGAATTTGAACACTGAAGCTTTCTTT; CDR3: CASSPGGNLNTEAFF
J: TRBJ2-3; size: -; V: TRBV5-1; D: TRBD2; DNA: TGCGCCAGCAGCTTTAGTTCATCGGGGGGAAACACAGATACGCAGTATTTT; CDR3: CASSFSSSGGNTDTQYF
J: TRBJ1-3; size: -; V: TRBV4-1; D: TRBD1; DNA: TGCGCCAGCAGCCACCGCCCCCGGACAGGGGATTCTCTCTACCCCACCATATATTTT; CDR3: CASSHRPRTGDSLYPTIYF
J: TRBJ2-7; size: -; V: TRBV27; D: TRBD2; DNA: TGTGCCAGCAGTTTATCGCTGGGACTACTCCACGAGCAGTACTTC; CDR3: CASSLSLGLLHEQYF
J: TRBJ1-1; size: -; V: TRBV10-3; D: -; DNA: TGTGCCATCAGTGAGAACAGGGTGAACACTGAAGCTTTCTTT; CDR3: CAISENRVNTEAFF
J: TRBJ2-3; size: -; V: TRBV7-6; D: -; DNA: TGTGCCAGCAGCTTAGTCGGGTCCGCGACAGATACGCAGTATTTT; CDR3: CASSLVGSATDTQYF
J: TRBJ1-2; size: -; V: TRBV27; D: TRBD1; DNA: TGTGCCAGCAGTCCCCAGGGGGGATTGTCAAGCTACACCTTC; CDR3: CASSPQGGLSSYTF
J: TRBJ1-1; size: -; V: TRBV29-1; D: -; DNA: TGCAGCGTTGTGCGGAATGGGGGAGGTGGGGCTTTCTTT; CDR3: CSVVRNGGGGAFF
J: TRBJ1-3; size: -; V: TRBV4-1; D: -; DNA: TGCGCCAGCAGCCACCGCCGGGAGGCGGGAAACACCATATATTTT; CDR3: CASSHRREAGNTIYF